This T cell receptor beta chain was profiled in a study of cytomegalovirus exposure and HLA in healthy donors. Study-wide results and caveats: Immune exposure was documented only through CMV serostatus. Some TCR beta chains (about 180 of them) were listed as cytomegalovirus-associated.

A multiplex PCR was run with 60 Vbeta primers and 13 Jbeta primers. Clones were sequenced by immunoSEQ multiplex PCR, and TCRdb holds only the in-frame ones, with some missing. This repertoire shows 100,000 to 150,000 clones, around 75% found once; its top ten account for 7.5% to 9.5%. A remark on this clone: Antigen specificity is unknown.

Trimming at V came to 5 bases and at J to 4 bases, leaving 10 bases not matched to a gene. CDR1 and CDR2 from the germline V gene are SGHAT and FQDESV (reference sequence). The CDR3 runs to 17 residues. The sample taken for sequencing was PBMCs. This chain links TRBV11-1 with TRBJ2-1; 11 nucleotides align to TRBD2. The receptor was derived from a woman between 45 and 65 years old in good health and CMV-seropositive. Here the CDR3 reads CASSAPPTSGVYNEQFF. DNA of the CDR3: TGTGCCAGCAGCGCCCCGCCGACTAGCGGGGTATACAATGAGCAGTTCTTC.